The clone carrying this T cell receptor beta chain was counted ten times or more. Its antigen is not known. This record comes from a study of Graves' ophthalmopathy and Graves' hyperthyroidism. The sequenced template was RNA, covering the TCR beta CDR3 region. Investigators did first-round RT-PCR with HTBI primers, then second-round multiplex PCR. Using its own MiXCR run on the multiplex PCR reads, TCRdb lists one record per CDR3 protein. The repertoire has about 600,000 distinct CDR3 sequences, under 45% of them found once; the top ten carry 4% to 5%. The study's findings and limits: Its predictions of ophthalmopathy progression gave the model almost 71% sensitivity and 72.22% specificity.

This sequence originates from an adult man with Graves' hyperthyroidism. Material for sequencing was peripheral blood or thyroid tissue (not recorded which).

The CDR3 spells CASRLSTGKKNSPLHF. As DNA, the CDR3 is TGTGCCAGCAGACTCTCGACAGGAAAAAAGAATTCACCCCTCCACTTT. This chain links TRBV7-9 with TRBJ1-6; tentatively, D is TRBD1 (6 bases). Germline V gene data show CDR1 as SEHNR and CDR2 as FQNEAQ (reference sequence). This CDR3 is built from 16 residues. V lost 6 bases, J lost 7 bases, and 19 bases lay in between.